The clone carrying this T cell receptor (beta chain) has only a few counts. Its matching antigen is unknown. Time point denoted: week 47, end of study. Each dose delivered 300 ug of mutant IDH1 20-mer peptide subcutaneously with imiquimod. At weeks 1, 3, 5, 7, 11, 15, 19 and 23, patients received a vaccination, eight in all. This sample is part of a study of a mutant IDH1 vaccine in newly diagnosed glioma. Study context: The sex distribution of treated patients was about 60% male and 37.5% female, with a mean age of around 43 years.

Trimming pared 5 bases from V and 3 bases from J, leaving 6 bases between. The CDR3 runs to 11 residues. Germline assignment: CDR1 SGHRS and CDR2 YFSETQ. Broader study findings: Seemingly, top peripheral T cell clonotype changes bore no relation to pseudoprogression.

Generated by immunoSEQ multiplex PCR, the TCRdb table keeps only in-frame clones and is missing some. The data show roughly 38,000 clones, with roughly 80% seen just once and around 20% held by the top ten. The input for sequencing was PBMCs, taken from a glioma patient whose treatment included an IDH1 peptide vaccine. V gene TRBV5-1 combines with J gene TRBJ2-7; D gene ambiguous. The clonotype was recovered from a man between 18 and 35 years old with glioma. Some clones in this sample may be carry-over from other donors' samples. This chain's CDR3 is CASRYHYEQYF. The CDR3 bases are TGCGCCAGCAGGTATCACTACGAGCAGTACTTC.